Shown below are 28 T cell receptor beta chains from a single sample sequenced in a study of graft-versus-host responses after intestinal transplantation. Data came from immunoSEQ multiplex PCR; TCRdb stores just in-frame clones and leaves some out. Counted here are 50,000 to 75,000 clones, 90% occurring once; the ten biggest clones make up 1.7%. Antigens of these TCRs are unknown. Source: unstimulated CD8+ T cells sorted from spleen or lymph node cells, taken before transplant. These receptors all stem from a human donor who was the organ donor for an intestinal transplant.

The rearrangement uses TRBV28 and TRBJ2-7; maybe TRBD2 (7 bases). The V and J ends lost 6 bases and 4 bases respectively, with 22 bases between them. Germline V gene data show CDR1 as MDHEN and CDR2 as SYDVKM. This CDR3 is built from 16 residues. CDR3 sequence reads: CASRRPWGGRRYEQYF. The CDR3 DNA follows: TGTGCCAGCAGACGCCCCTGGGGGGGGCGCAGGTACGAGCAGTACTTC.

This rearrangement joins TRBV7-9 to TRBJ2-7, with a tentative D call TRBD2 (6 bases). V lost 11 bases and J lost 2, with 16 bases in between. Germline V gives CDR1 SEHNR, CDR2 FQNEAQ (reference sequence). CDR3 length: 13 amino acids. In nucleotides, the CDR3 is TGTGCCGTCCGGGACTTTGGGACCTACGAGCAGTACTTC. Its translation is CAVRDFGTYEQYF.

The rearrangement links TRBV19 to TRBJ2-1, with 8 bases identical to TRBD2. The CDR3 is 15 residues long. Germline CDR1 LNHDA, CDR2 SQIVND (reference sequence). The J segment lost 2 bases and the V segment lost 4 bases, leaving 4 bases of the junction unmatched. Here the CDR3 reads CASSKSGSTYNEQFF. DNA for the CDR3: TGTGCCAGTAGTAAAAGCGGGAGCACCTACAATGAGCAGTTCTTC.

The chain couples TRBV5-5 to TRBJ2-7; 7 bases align to TRBD1. The ends lost 0 bases at V and 6 bases at J; junction bases unmatched: 0. The CDR3 covers 12 residues. Germline assignment: CDR1 SGHKS and CDR2 YYEKEE (reference sequence). CDR3 residues: CASSLGQGEQYF. The DNA for the CDR3 is TGTGCCAGCAGCTTGGGACAGGGCGAGCAGTACTTC.

Only one count was recorded for this clone. V gene TRBV7-8 combines with J gene TRBJ2-1, with TRBD1 as a possible D gene (5 bases). CDR3 length: 14 amino acids. The V gene lost 10 bases and the J gene lost 7 bases, with 20 bases spanning the gap. Germline-derived CDR1 and CDR2 are SGHVS and FQNEAQ. CDR3 sequence: CATLPGASQNEQFF. In nucleotides, the CDR3 is TGTGCCACCCTCCCTGGGGCTAGTCAGAATGAGCAGTTCTTC.

This chain uses TRBV9 with TRBJ2-4; TRBD1 agrees at 8 bases. The CDR3 extends over 15 amino acids. J gave up 9 bases and V 0 bases, and 8 bases lay outside the gene matches. Germline CDR1 reads SGDLS; CDR2 reads YYNGEE. In DNA form, the CDR3 reads TGTGCCAGCAGCGTAGACGACAGGGGAAATGGCATTCAGTACTTC. Its protein is CASSVDDRGNGIQYF.

The rearrangement joins TRBV27 to TRBJ1-1; D unclear. The CDR3 covers 13 residues. CDR1 and CDR2 (germline): MNHEY, SMNVEV (reference sequence). Trimming took 2 bases from V and 4 from J, leaving 8 bases between them. The DNA of the CDR3 is TGTGCCAGCAGTTTAGCCGGGTTCACTGAAGCTTTCTTT. Protein product: CASSLAGFTEAFF.

V and J are TRBV7-9 and TRBJ2-1; 8 bases map to TRBD2. The V gene end was trimmed by 1 base and the J gene end by 0 bases; junction bases not matched to a gene: 5. The CDR3 consists of 17 residues. Germline CDR1 and CDR2: SEHNR and FQNEAQ (reference sequence). The chain's CDR3 is CASSLGTGGGSYNEQFF. DNA of the CDR3: TGTGCCAGCAGCTTAGGAACGGGAGGGGGCTCCTACAATGAGCAGTTCTTC.

V is TRBV7-9 and J is TRBJ2-7, with D possibly being TRBD1 (7 bases). The ends were cut back, 4 bases at V and 6 bases at J, with 19 bases in the middle. Germline V lookup: CDR1 SEHNR, CDR2 FQNEAQ (reference sequence). The CDR3 sequence is 15 residues long. As DNA, the CDR3 is TGTGCCAGCAGCTCAGGGGGGACGAGCGCGGGCGAGCAGTACTTC. It encodes CASSSGGTSAGEQYF.

The chain has TRBV6-6 and TRBJ2-3; D is possibly TRBD1 (5 bases). Trimming shortened V by 3 bases and J by 5 bases, and 12 bases separated the two germline ends. CDR3 length equals 14 residues. The germline CDR1 and CDR2 sequences are MNHNY and SVGAGI (reference sequence). This CDR3 reads CASSYEGAKDTQYF. The CDR3 DNA is TGTGCCAGCAGTTATGAAGGGGCGAAAGATACGCAGTATTTT.

This chain connects TRBV6-4 to TRBJ2-7; 8 bases are a match to TRBD2. The CDR3 is 14 residues long. The trim removed 3 bases at V and 0 bases at J, leaving 1 base unmatched. In germline, CDR1 is MRHNA, CDR2 SNTAGT. The CDR3 bases are TGTGCCAGCAGTGAAAGCGGGAGCTCCTACGAGCAGTACTTC. This sequence encodes CASSESGSSYEQYF.

The chain employs TRBV19 and TRBJ2-1; 8 bases match TRBD1. CDR3 length equals 15 residues. The germline V gene has CDR1 LNHDA and CDR2 SQIVND (reference sequence). V shed 7 bases, J shed 7 bases, and the junction held 12 bases outside the gene matches. The chain's CDR3 is CASTRRTGSSNEQFF. The CDR3 coding sequence is TGTGCCAGTACCAGAAGGACAGGGAGTAGTAATGAGCAGTTCTTC.

A remark on this clone: Within the sample, other DNA sequences also encode this same CDR3. The gene calls are TRBV27 and TRBJ2-7, with 8 bases matching TRBD1. V lost 0 bases and J lost 6; bases outside the gene matches: 13. CDR1 and CDR2 from the germline V gene are MNHEY and SMNVEV (reference sequence). CDR3 length equals 17 residues. CDR3: CASSLSRVLQGVGEQYF. The CDR3 DNA is TGTGCCAGCAGTTTATCGAGGGTCCTACAGGGGGTCGGCGAGCAGTACTTC.

The chain employs TRBV27 and TRBJ1-5; D unclear. The CDR3 contains 15 residues. Germline CDR1 reads MNHEY; CDR2 reads SMNVEV (reference sequence). With 5 bases removed from V and 0 bases from J, the gap between germline ends came to 11 bases. The CDR3 DNA reads TGTGCCAGCAGTCCCAGGCCGTATAGCAATCAGCCCCAGCATTTT. This gives the protein CASSPRPYSNQPQHF.

V and J are TRBV7-6 and TRBJ2-2, with 7 bases identical to TRBD2. Germline loops: CDR1 SGHVS, CDR2 FNYEAQ. The CDR3 consists of 15 residues. V trimming: 5 bases; J trimming: 3 bases; junction bases outside the gene matches: 6. The CDR3 nucleotides read TGTGCCAGCAGCCCCCACGGGGGGTACACCGGGGAGCTGTTTTTT. Translation: CASSPHGGYTGELFF. The complete variable domain, with remaining parts taken from reference TRBV7-6 and TRBJ2-2, reads GAGVSQSPRYKVTKRGQDVALRCDPISGHVSLYWYRQALGQGPEFLTYFNYEAQQDKSGLPNDRFSAERPEGSISTLTIQRTEQRDSAMYRCASSPHGGYTGELFFGEGSRLTVL.

As DNA, the CDR3 is TGCAGCGTTGAAGACAGGGATAGCACTGAAGCTTTCTTT. This codes for CSVEDRDSTEAFF. This chain links TRBV29-1 with TRBJ1-1; possible D gene TRBD1, 5 bases. The germline V and J ends were trimmed by 0 bases and 4 bases, with 9 bases remaining between them. This CDR3 has 13 amino acids. Germline-derived CDR1 and CDR2 are SQVTM and ANQGSEA. The whole variable domain, filled in from reference TRBV29-1 and TRBJ1-1, reads SAVISQKPSRDICQRGTSLTIQCQVDSQVTMMFWYRQQPGQSLTLIATANQGSEATYESGFVIDKFPISRPNLTFSTLTVSNMSPEDSSIYLCSVEDRDSTEAFFGQGTRLTVV.

In this sample, this clone turned up once. The chain carries TRBV7-2 and TRBJ1-2, with 7 bases lining up with TRBD1. The CDR3 spans 15 residues. V shed 5 bases and J 4 bases; nucleotides not matched to a gene: 10. From germline, CDR1 is SGHTA and CDR2 FQGNSA. The CDR3 DNA is TGTGCCAGCAGCCCGGGACAGAACCACCCCTATGGCTACACCTTC. Translating gives CASSPGQNHPYGYTF.

The gene calls are TRBV27 and TRBJ2-5, with 9 bases that match TRBD2. CDR1 is MNHEY, CDR2 SMNVEV, per germline (reference sequence). The CDR3 is 15 residues long. The V gene end was trimmed by 3 bases and the J gene end by 2 bases; junction bases not matched to a gene: 4. For the CDR3, the DNA is TGTGCCAGCAGTTTCTGGACTAGCGTTCAAGAGACCCAGTACTTC. Its translation is CASSFWTSVQETQYF.

This chain uses TRBV10-2 with TRBJ1-2; no clear D. Germline V gene data show CDR1 as WSHSY and CDR2 as SAAADI. CDR3 length equals 13 residues. V gave up 5 bases and J gave up 7 bases, with 14 bases separating them. The CDR3 protein is CASSPQATFGYTF. CDR3 DNA: TGCGCCAGCAGTCCCCAGGCTACCTTTGGCTACACCTTC.

Worth noting for this clone: This sample includes further DNA sequences coding for the same CDR3. This rearrangement joins TRBV19 to TRBJ2-7; 9 nucleotides match TRBD1. The CDR3 consists of 14 residues. After removal of 6 bases from V and 1 base from J, the junction contained 4 bases not matched to a gene. Germline lookup yields CDR1 LNHDA and CDR2 SQIVND (reference sequence). The DNA for the CDR3 is TGTGCCAGTAGCCCCGGGACAGGGTCCTACGAGCAGTACTTC. Translating it yields CASSPGTGSYEQYF.

The chain couples TRBV6-1 to TRBJ2-4; 7 nucleotides line up with TRBD1. Trimming cost V 6 bases and J 5 bases; bases outside gene matches: 10. From germline, CDR1 is MNHNS and CDR2 SASEGT. This CDR3 comprises 15 residues. This chain's CDR3 is CASRPTGSGQNIQYF. The DNA for the CDR3 is TGTGCCAGCAGGCCGACAGGGTCGGGGCAAAACATTCAGTACTTC.

The chain uses TRBV28 and TRBJ1-5; 7 bases match TRBD1. Germline CDR1 MDHEN, CDR2 SYDVKM. The CDR3 spans 13 residues. Losses at the gene ends were 5 bases for V and 9 bases for J; bases not matched to a gene: 7. The CDR3 spells CASSHRGHGPQHF. CDR3 nucleotide sequence: TGTGCCAGCAGTCATAGGGGGCACGGGCCCCAGCATTTT.

The chain combines TRBV27 with TRBJ1-1, with D possibly TRBD1 on 6 matching bases. Germline CDR1 is MNHEY and CDR2 is SMNVEV (reference sequence). This CDR3 comprises 13 residues. V lost 8 bases and J lost 4, with 14 bases in between. The CDR3 loop is CASSQGLGTEAFF. DNA for the CDR3: TGTGCCAGCTCCCAGGGGCTAGGCACTGAAGCTTTCTTT.

Only a few counts were recorded for this clone. V is TRBV5-1 and J is TRBJ2-7; D might be TRBD1 (5 bases). Trimming removed 2 bases at V and 0 bases at J, with 18 bases between. Germline values: CDR1 SGHRS, CDR2 YFSETQ. CDR3 length: 17 amino acids. The CDR3 protein is CASSFADSFISSYEQYF. The CDR3 DNA sequence: TGCGCCAGCAGCTTCGCTGACAGCTTCATCTCCTCCTACGAGCAGTACTTC.

The chain joins TRBV28 to TRBJ2-7; a possible D gene is TRBD2 (5 bases). The germline V gene has CDR1 MDHEN and CDR2 SYDVKM. The V end was cut by 6 bases, the J end by 4 bases, with 16 bases between. This CDR3 is 14 amino acids long. The CDR3 coding sequence is TGTGCCAGCAGACACAGCTGGGAGACATACGAGCAGTACTTC. It is translated as CASRHSWETYEQYF.

This clone was found a few times. The gene calls are TRBV10-3 and TRBJ2-1; D perhaps matches TRBD1 (5 bases). In germline, CDR1 is ENHRY, CDR2 SYGVKD. The CDR3 has 12 residues. Trimming removed 1 base from V and 8 bases from J, with 6 bases in between. The CDR3 reads CAISEFRDEQFF. In DNA, the CDR3 is TGTGCCATCAGTGAGTTCAGGGATGAGCAGTTCTTC.

The CDR3 protein is CASSITGTSNYGYTF. The CDR3 DNA reads as TGTGCCAGCAGTATAACAGGTACCAGCAACTATGGCTACACCTTC. V and J are TRBV28 and TRBJ1-2; a possible D gene is TRBD1 (5 bases). Germline V gene data show CDR1 as MDHEN and CDR2 as SYDVKM. The CDR3 consists of 15 residues. Trimming removed 5 bases at V and 2 bases at J, with 15 bases between.

The rearrangement links TRBV7-3 to TRBJ2-7; TRBD2 matches 7 bases. Germline values: CDR1 SGHTA, CDR2 FQGTGA. This CDR3 is built from 15 residues. J gave up 2 bases and V 5 bases, and 9 bases lay outside the gene matches. The CDR3 DNA reads TGTGCCAGCAGCCCCGGGCCGAGCGGGACCTACGAGCAGTACTTC. Residues: CASSPGPSGTYEQYF.